This TCR beta chain was obtained from a study of brain T cells in children with intractable seizures. The sequenced cases were selected for having the highest brain T cell transcript signatures. Comment on this clone: Its specificity is not known.

Sequencing used immunoSEQ multiplex PCR; TCRdb keeps in-frame clones, though not all of them. The sample holds about 64,000 clones; about 96% are singletons and the top ten take 0.35% to 0.4%. Germline V gene data show CDR1 as MNHNY and CDR2 as SVGAGI (reference sequence). CDR3 size: 15 residues. With V trimmed by 1 base and J by 3 bases, 4 bases remained unmatched. Findings and caveats of the study: Pre-surgery blood may have been undersampled, hiding some clones. HCMV serostatus was not known, and viral specificity came from CDR3 similarity only.

V and J are TRBV6-6 and TRBJ2-7; 9 bases fit TRBD1. The sample in question was peripheral blood, obtained at surgery. The clonotype was recovered from a boy in the first two years of life with focal cortical dysplasia and intractable seizures. Here the CDR3 DNA reads TGTGCCAGCAGTTACTACTTGGGACAGGGCTACGAGCAGTACTTC. It codes for CASSYYLGQGYEQYF.